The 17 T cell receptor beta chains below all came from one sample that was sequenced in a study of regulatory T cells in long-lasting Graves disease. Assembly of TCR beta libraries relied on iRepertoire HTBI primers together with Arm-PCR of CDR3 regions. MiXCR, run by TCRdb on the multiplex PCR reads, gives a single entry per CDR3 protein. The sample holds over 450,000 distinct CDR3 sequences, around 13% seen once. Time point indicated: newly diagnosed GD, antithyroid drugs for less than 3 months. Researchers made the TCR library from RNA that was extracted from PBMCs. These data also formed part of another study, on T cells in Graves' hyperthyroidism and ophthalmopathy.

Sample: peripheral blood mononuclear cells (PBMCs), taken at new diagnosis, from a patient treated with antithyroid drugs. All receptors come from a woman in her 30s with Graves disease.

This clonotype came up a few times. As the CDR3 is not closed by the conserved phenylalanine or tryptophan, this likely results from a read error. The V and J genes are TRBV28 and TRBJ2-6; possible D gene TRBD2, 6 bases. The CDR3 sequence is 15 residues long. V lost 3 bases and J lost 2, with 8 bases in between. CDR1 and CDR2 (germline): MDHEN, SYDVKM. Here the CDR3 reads CASSFWGAGANVLTL. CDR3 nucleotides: TGTGCCAGCAGTTTTTGGGGGGCTGGGGCCAACGTCCTGACTTTA.

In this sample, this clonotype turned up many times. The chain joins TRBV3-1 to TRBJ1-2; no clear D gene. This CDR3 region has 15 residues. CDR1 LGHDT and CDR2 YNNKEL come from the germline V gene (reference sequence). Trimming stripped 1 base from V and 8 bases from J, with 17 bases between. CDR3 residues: CASSQGNRHTIGYTF. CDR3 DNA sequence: TGTGCCAGCAGCCAAGGAAACAGACATACTATCGGCTACACCTTC.

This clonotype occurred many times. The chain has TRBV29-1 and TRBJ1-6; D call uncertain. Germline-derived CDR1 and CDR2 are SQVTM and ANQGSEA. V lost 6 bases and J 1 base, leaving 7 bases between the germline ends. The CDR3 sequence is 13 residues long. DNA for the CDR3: TGCAGCGTGGGTTATTCCTATAATTCACCCCTCCACTTT. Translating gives CSVGYSYNSPLHF.

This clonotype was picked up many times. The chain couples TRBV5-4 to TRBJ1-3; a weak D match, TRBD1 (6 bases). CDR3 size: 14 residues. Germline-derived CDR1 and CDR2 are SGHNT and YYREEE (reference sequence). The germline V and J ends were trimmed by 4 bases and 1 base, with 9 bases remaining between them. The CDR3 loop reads CASSLQGSGNTIYF. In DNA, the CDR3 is TGTGCCAGCAGCCTACAGGGATCTGGAAACACCATATATTTT. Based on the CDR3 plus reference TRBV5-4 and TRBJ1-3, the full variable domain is ETGVTQSPTHLIKTRGQQVTLRCSSQSGHNTVSWYQQALGQGPQFIFQYYREEENGRGNFPPRFSGLQFPNYSSELNVNALELDDSALYLCASSLQGSGNTIYFGEGSWLTVV.

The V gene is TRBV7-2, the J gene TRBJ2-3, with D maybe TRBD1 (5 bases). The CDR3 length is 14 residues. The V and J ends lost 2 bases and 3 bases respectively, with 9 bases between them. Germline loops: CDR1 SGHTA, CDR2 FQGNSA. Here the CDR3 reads CASSLSRGTDTQYF. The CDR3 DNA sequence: TGTGCCAGCAGCTTAAGTAGGGGTACAGATACGCAGTATTTT.

The CDR3 reads CASSLFGEISTDTQYF. The CDR3, as DNA: TGTGCCAGCAGCTTATTCGGGGAAATTAGCACAGATACGCAGTATTTT. The chain couples TRBV7-9 to TRBJ2-3, with a possible D match to TRBD2 (5 bases). CDR3 length: 16 residues. Germline-derived CDR1 and CDR2 are SEHNR and FQNEAQ (reference sequence). V dropped 2 bases and J dropped 0 bases, with 12 bases sitting between them. The complete variable domain, with remaining parts taken from reference TRBV7-9 and TRBJ2-3, reads DTGVSQNPRHKITKRGQNVTFRCDPISEHNRLYWYRQTLGQGPEFLTYFQNEAQLEKSRLLSDRFSAERPKGSFSTLEIQRTEQGDSAMYLCASSLFGEISTDTQYFGPGTRLTVL.

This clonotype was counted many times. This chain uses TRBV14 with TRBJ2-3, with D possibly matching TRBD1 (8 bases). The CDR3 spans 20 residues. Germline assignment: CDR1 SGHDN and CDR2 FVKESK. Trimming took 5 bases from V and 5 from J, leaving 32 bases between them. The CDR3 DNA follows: TGTGCCAGCAGCTCGAGCTTGACAGGGGTTGTGACGGGAGGCGTAGATACGCAGTATTTT. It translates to CASSSSLTGVVTGGVDTQYF.

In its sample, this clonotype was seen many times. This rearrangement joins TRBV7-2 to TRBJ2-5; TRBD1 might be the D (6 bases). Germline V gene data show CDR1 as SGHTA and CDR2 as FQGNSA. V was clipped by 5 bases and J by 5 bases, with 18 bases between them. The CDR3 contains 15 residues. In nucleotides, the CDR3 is TGTGCCAGCAGCCCTAGCCCAGGGGCCAGGGAGACCCAGTACTTC. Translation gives CASSPSPGARETQYF.

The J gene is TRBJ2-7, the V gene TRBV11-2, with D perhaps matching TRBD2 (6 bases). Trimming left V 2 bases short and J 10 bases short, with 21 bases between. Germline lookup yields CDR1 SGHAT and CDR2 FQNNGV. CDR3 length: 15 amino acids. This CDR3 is CASSLFPGRRGTQYF. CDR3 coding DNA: TGTGCCAGCAGCTTATTCCCGGGACGGCGGGGAACCCAGTACTTC.

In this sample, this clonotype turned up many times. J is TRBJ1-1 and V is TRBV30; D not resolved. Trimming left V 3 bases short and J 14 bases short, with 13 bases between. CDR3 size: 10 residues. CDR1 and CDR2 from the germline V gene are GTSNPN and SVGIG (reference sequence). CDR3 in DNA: TGTGCCTGGAGCCCGCCATCGACCTTCTTT. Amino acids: CAWSPPSTFF.

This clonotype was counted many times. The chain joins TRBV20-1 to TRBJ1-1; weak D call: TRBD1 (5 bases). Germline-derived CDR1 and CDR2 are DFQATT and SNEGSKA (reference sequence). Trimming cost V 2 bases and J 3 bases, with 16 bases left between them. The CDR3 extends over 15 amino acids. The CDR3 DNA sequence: TGCAGTGCTAGACAGGGCCAGGGTTGGGACACTGAAGCTTTCTTT. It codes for CSARQGQGWDTEAFF.

The CDR3 nucleotides are TGCAGTGCTAGAGTCCCAGGGGGCCTCGATGAGCAGTTCTTC. The encoded protein is CSARVPGGLDEQFF. The V call is TRBV20-1, the J call TRBJ2-1, with TRBD1 matching over 8 bases. The germline V gene has CDR1 DFQATT and CDR2 SNEGSKA (reference sequence). CDR3 size: 14 residues. The V segment lost 1 base and the J segment 8 bases; nucleotides outside the gene matches: 7.

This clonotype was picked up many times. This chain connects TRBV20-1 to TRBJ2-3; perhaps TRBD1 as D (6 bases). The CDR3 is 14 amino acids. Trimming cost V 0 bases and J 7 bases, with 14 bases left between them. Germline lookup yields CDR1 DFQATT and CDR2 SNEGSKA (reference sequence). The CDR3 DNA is TGCAGTGCTAGAGAAGGGGGAACCCTTAATACGCAGTATTTT. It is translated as CSAREGGTLNTQYF.

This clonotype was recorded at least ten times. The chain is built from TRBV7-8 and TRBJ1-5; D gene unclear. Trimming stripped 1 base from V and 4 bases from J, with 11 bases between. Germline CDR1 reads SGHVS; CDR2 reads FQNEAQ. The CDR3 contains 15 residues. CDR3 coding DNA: TGTGCCAGCAGCTTAGTACGGACCGTAAATCAGCCCCAGCATTTT. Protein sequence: CASSLVRTVNQPQHF.

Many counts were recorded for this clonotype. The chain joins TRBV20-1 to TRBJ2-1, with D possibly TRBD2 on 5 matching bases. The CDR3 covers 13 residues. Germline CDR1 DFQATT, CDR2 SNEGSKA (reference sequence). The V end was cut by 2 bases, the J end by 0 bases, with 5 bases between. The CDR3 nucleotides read TGCAGTGCTAGACGGGACTCCTACAATGAGCAGTTCTTC. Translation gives CSARRDSYNEQFF.

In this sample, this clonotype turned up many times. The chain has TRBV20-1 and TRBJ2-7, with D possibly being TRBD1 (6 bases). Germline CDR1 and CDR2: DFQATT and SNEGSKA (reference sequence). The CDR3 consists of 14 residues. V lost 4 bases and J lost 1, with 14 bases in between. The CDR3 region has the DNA TGCAGTGCTACCCAAGAGGACAGATCCTACGAGCAGTACTTC. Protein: CSATQEDRSYEQYF.

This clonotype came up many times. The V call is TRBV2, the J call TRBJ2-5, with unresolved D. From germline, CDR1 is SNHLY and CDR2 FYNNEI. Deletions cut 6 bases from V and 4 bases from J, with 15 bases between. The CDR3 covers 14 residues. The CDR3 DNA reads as TGTGCCAGCAGCTACAGTGGCGGATTAGAGACCCAGTACTTC. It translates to CASSYSGGLETQYF.